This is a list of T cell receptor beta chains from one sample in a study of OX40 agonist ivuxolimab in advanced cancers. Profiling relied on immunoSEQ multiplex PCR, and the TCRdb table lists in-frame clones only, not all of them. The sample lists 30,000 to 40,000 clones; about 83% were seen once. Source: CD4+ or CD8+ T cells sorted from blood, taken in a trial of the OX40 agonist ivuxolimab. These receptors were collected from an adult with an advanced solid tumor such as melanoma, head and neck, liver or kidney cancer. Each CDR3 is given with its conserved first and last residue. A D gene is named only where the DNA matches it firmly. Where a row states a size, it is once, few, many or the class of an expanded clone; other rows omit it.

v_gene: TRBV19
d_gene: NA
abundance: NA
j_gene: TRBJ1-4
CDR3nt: TGTGCCAGTAGTATCATAGGCGGCGAGGAAAAACTGTTTTTT
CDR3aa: CASSIIGGEEKLFF

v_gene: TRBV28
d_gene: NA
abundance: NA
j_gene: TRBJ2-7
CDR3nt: TGTGCCAGCAGTTTATGGGGGAGCGGGCTGGAGGACGAGCAGTACTTC
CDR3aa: CASSLWGSGLEDEQYF

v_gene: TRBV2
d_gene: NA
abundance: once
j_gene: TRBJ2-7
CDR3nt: TGTGCCAGCCGGGGGACTGCAGCCGAGCAGTACTTC
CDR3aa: CASRGTAAEQYF

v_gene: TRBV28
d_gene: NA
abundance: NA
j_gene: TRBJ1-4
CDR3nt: TGTGCCAGCAGGTTGGACGGGACAACTAATGAAAAACTGTTTTTT
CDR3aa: CASRLDGTTNEKLFF

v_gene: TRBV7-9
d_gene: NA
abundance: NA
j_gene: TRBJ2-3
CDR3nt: TGTGCCAGCAGCCCACCTCGCGGTGGGGACACAGATACGCAGTATTTT
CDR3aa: CASSPPRGGDTDTQYF

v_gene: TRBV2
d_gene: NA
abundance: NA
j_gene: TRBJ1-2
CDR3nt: TGTGCCAGCAGCGCGGAAGATAGAAGAGCTAGCTATGGCTACACCTTC
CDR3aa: CASSAEDRRASYGYTF

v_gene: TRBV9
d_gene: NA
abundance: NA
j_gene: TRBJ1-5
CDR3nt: TGTGCCAGCAGCCCAACGTGGGGGTTGGATCAGCCCCAGCATTTT
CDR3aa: CASSPTWGLDQPQHF

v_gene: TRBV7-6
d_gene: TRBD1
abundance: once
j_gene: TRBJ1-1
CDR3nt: TGTGCCAGCAGCTTGGGACAGGGGGCGAACACTGAAGCTTTCTTT
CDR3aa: CASSLGQGANTEAFF

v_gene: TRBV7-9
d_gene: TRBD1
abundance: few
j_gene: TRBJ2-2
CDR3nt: TGTGCCAGCAGCCCAAACGAGGGGTCTGACAGGGTCTGGGCCGGGGAGCTGTTTTTT
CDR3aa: CASSPNEGSDRVWAGELFF

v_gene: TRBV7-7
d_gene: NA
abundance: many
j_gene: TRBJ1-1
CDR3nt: TGTGCTAGCAGCCGGGACCTAGCTGACCCTGAAGCTTTCTTT
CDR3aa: CASSRDLADPEAFF

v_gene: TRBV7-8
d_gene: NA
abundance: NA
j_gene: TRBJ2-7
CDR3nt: TGTGCCAGCAGCTTAAGGGGGGTCTCCTACGAGCAGTACTTC
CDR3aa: CASSLRGVSYEQYF

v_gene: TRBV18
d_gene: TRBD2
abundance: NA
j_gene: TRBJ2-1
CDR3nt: TGTGCCAGCTCGCCACCCCCTTTAGCGGGGGGATACAATGAGCAGTTCTTC
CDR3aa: CASSPPPLAGGYNEQFF

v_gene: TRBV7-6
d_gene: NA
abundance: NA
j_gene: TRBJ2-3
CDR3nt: TGTGCCAGCAGCTTAGGAACAGATACGCAGTATTTT
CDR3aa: CASSLGTDTQYF

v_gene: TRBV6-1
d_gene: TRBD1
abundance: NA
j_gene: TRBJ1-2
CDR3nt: TGTGCCAGCAGTTCTACAGGGGGAAGTGGCTACACCTTC
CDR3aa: CASSSTGGSGYTF

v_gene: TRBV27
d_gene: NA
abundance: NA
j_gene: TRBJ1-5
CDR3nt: TGTGCCAGCAGTCTCGGGACCTTTCAGCCCCAGCATTTT
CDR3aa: CASSLGTFQPQHF

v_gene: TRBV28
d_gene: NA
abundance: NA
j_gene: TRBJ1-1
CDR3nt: TGTGCCAGCAGTTTAGGCCGGACTGAAGCTTTCTTT
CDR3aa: CASSLGRTEAFF

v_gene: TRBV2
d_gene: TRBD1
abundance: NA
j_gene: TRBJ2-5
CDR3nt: TGTGCCAAGGGACAGGCGGTCCAAGAGACCCAGTACTTC
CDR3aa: CAKGQAVQETQYF

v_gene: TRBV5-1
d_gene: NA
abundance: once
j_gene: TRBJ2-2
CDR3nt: TGCGCCAGCATGATGGGTTTGGAGTCCGGGGAGCTGTTTTTT
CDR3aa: CASMMGLESGELFF

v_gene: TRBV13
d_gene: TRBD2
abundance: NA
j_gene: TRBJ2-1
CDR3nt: TGTGCCAGCACCACAGGAAGCGGGGTAGGGAATGAGCAGTTCTTC
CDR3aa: CASTTGSGVGNEQFF

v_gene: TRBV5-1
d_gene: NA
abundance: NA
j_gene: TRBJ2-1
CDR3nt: TGCGCCAGCAGCTTGGGTTCCAGTTTCTATGAGCAGTTCTTC
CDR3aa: CASSLGSSFYEQFF

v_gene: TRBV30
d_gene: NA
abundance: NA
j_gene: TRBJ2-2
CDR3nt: TGTGCCTGGGCGGGCGGTAACACCGGGGAGCTGTTTTTT
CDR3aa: CAWAGGNTGELFF

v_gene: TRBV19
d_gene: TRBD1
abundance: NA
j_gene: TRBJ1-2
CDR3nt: TGTGCCAGTCAGACAGGGTATGGCTACACCTTC
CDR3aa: CASQTGYGYTF

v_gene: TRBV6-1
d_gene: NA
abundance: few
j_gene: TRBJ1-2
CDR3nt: TGTGCCAGCAGTGAGCTACAGGTATATGGCTACACCTTC
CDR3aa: CASSELQVYGYTF

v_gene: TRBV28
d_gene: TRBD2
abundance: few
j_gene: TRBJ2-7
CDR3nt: TGTGCCAGCAGTCCCCTCCGGGGGGTTTTATACGAGCAGTACTTC
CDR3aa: CASSPLRGVLYEQYF

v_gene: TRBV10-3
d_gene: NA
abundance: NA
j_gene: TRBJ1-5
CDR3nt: TGTGCCATCAGTGAAGGGGCCGAACTGGACCCCCAGCATTTT
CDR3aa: CAISEGAELDPQHF

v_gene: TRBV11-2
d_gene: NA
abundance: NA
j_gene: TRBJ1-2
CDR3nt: TGTGCCAGCAGCTTAGTCGGTTACTACACCTTC
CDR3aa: CASSLVGYYTF

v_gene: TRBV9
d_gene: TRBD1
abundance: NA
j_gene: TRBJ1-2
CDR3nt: TGTGCCAGCGACCTTACTGGACAGGGCCTCTATGGCTACACCTTC
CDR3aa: CASDLTGQGLYGYTF

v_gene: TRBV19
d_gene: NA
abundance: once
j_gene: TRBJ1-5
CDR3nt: TGTGCCAGTAGCCTTGACGGGACGGGACTAAATCAGCCCCAGCATTTT
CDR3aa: CASSLDGTGLNQPQHF

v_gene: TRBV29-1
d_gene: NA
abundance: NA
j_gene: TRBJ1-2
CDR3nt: TGCAGCGCGGAACCACAGGGTAACTATGGCTACACCTTC
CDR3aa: CSAEPQGNYGYTF

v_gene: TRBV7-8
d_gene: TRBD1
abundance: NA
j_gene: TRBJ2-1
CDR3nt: TGTGCCAGCACCTTGGGACAGGGCCTATACAATGAGCAGTTCTTC
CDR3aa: CASTLGQGLYNEQFF

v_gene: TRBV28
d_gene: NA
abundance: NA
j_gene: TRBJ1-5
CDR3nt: TGTGCCAGCAGTTTGGGAGGCAGGCGCAATCAGCCCCAGCATTTT
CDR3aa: CASSLGGRRNQPQHF

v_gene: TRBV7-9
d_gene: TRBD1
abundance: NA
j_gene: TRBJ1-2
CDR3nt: TGTGCCAGCAGCACCCTCGCCGGACAGGCATATGGCTACACCTTC
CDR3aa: CASSTLAGQAYGYTF

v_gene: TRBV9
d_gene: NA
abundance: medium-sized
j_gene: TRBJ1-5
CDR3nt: TGTGCCAGCAGCGTAGGCGATGTCAATCAGCCCCAGCATTTT
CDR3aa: CASSVGDVNQPQHF

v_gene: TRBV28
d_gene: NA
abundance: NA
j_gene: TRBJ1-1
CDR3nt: TGTGCCAGCAGTTTAATCAGGGGAAGGACTGAAGCTTTCTTT
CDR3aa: CASSLIRGRTEAFF

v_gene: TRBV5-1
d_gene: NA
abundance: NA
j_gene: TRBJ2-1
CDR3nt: TGCGCCAGCAGCTTGGGTCGCCCGGTCTTCGACTCCTACAATGAGCAGTTCTTC
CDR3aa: CASSLGRPVFDSYNEQFF

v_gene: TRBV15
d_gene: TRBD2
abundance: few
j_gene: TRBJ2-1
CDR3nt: TGTGCCACCAGCAGAGAGGCGGGAGGTGCCTACAATGAGCAGTTCTTC
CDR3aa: CATSREAGGAYNEQFF

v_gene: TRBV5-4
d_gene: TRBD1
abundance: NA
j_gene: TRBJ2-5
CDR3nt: TGTGCCAGCAGCTCGCAGGGGGCTGGCCAAGAGACCCAGTACTTC
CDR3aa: CASSSQGAGQETQYF

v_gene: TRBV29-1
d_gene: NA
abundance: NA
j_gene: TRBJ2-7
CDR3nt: TGCAGCGTTGAAGACACTGTATACGAGCAGTACTTC
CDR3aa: CSVEDTVYEQYF

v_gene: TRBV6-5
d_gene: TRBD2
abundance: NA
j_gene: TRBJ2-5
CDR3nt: TGTGCCAGCAGTTACGGGCCAGCGGGGGGGCCAGAGACCCAGTACTTC
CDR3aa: CASSYGPAGGPETQYF

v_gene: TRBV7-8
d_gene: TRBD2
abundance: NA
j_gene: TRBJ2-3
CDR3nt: TGTGCCAGCAGCTTAGCCGTACTAGCGGGGGGGACAGATACGCAGTATTTT
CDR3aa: CASSLAVLAGGTDTQYF

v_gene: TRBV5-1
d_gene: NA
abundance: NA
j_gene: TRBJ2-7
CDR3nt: TGCGCCAGCAGCTTGGCGGGCAACGAGCAGTACTTC
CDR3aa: CASSLAGNEQYF

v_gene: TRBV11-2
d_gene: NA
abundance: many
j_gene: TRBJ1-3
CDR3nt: TGTGCCAGCAGCCGGGGAACCGGAGGGGTGGAGGGAAACACCATATATTTT
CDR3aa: CASSRGTGGVEGNTIYF

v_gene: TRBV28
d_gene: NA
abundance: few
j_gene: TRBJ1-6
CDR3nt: TGTGCCAGCAGTCCCGACCGAGGGGGGAATTCACCCCTCCACTTT
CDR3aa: CASSPDRGGNSPLHF

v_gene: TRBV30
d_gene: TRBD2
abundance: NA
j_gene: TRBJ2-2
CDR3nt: TGTGCCTGGAGTGACCTAGGGACTAGCGGGTTGAACACCGGGGAGCTGTTTTTT
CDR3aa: CAWSDLGTSGLNTGELFF

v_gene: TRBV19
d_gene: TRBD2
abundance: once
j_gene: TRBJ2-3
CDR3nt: TGTGCCAGTAGTGGTAGCGGGATCCTCACAGATACGCAGTATTTT
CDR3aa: CASSGSGILTDTQYF

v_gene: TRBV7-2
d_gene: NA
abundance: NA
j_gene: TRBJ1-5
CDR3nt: TGTGCCAGCAGCCCTAGCGTAGGAATGGACAGTAGCAATCAGCCCCAGCATTTT
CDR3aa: CASSPSVGMDSSNQPQHF